These 26 T cell receptor beta chains came from one sample sequenced in a study of identical twins. TCRdb re-called the 5' RACE reads with MiXCR, one entry per CDR3 protein. In the table there are some 570,000 distinct CDR3 sequences, about a fifth of which are singletons. These data also featured in a second study, about yellow fever vaccine responses in identical twins.

Source material: CD4+ T cells sorted from blood. Receptors originate from a woman aged 18-29 years in good health.

This clonotype was observed a few times. J is TRBJ1-6 and V is TRBV27; D unresolved. Germline CDR1 is MNHEY and CDR2 is SMNVEV (reference sequence). This CDR3 has 12 residues. Trimming shortened V by 6 bases and J by 13 bases, and 13 bases separated the two germline ends. The CDR3 region is CASRPLRGPLHF. The CDR3 region has the DNA TGTGCCAGCAGGCCACTCCGGGGTCCCCTCCACTTT.

This clonotype was picked up a small number of times. The chain's CDR3 is CASVSPWDTQYF. The DNA of the CDR3 is TGTGCCAGCGTTTCCCCATGGGATACGCAGTATTTT. The rearrangement joins TRBV28 to TRBJ2-3, with D unclear. CDR3 length equals 12 residues. The V end was cut by 8 bases, the J end by 6 bases, with 12 bases between. Germline V CDR1 and CDR2: MDHEN, SYDVKM. Full variable domain (remainder filled in from reference TRBV28 and TRBJ2-3): DVKVTQSSRYLVKRTGEKVFLECVQDMDHENMFWYRQDPGLGLRLIYFSYDVKMKEKGDIPEGYSVSREKKERFSLILESASTNQTSMYLCASVSPWDTQYFGPGTRLTVL.

The table lists this clonotype with many counts. J is TRBJ2-7 and V is TRBV5-1, with TRBD1 as a possible D gene (7 bases). CDR3 length: 18 amino acids. CDR1 SGHRS and CDR2 YFSETQ come from the germline V gene. Trimming cost V 1 base and J 4 bases, with 24 bases left between them. The CDR3 DNA follows: TGCGCCAGCAGCTTGTGGTGGGACAGCCTTGAGGGACTTTACGAGCAGTACTTC. This codes for CASSLWWDSLEGLYEQYF.

In this sample, this clonotype turned up a few times. The chain links TRBV24-1 to TRBJ2-5, with a possible D match to TRBD2 (6 bases). The germline V and J ends were trimmed by 0 bases and 10 bases, with 20 bases remaining between them. The CDR3 totals 16 residues. CDR1 and CDR2 from the germline V gene are KGHDR and SFDVKD. The CDR3 is CATSDLLQEAGEVQYF. The DNA of the CDR3 is TGTGCCACCAGTGATTTGTTGCAGGAGGCCGGGGAGGTCCAGTACTTC.

The sample holds a few counts of this clonotype. The V gene is TRBV6-4, the J gene TRBJ2-7; 10 bases align to TRBD2. There are 16 residues in the CDR3. Germline values: CDR1 MRHNA, CDR2 SNTAGT. V was clipped by 6 bases and J by 3 bases; unmatched bases: 11. The CDR3 region has the DNA TGTGCCAGCAGAGGACTAGCGGAAATTCTAAACTACGAGCAGTACTTC. Amino acid sequence: CASRGLAEILNYEQYF.

The table lists this clonotype with a few counts. The chain carries TRBV29-1 and TRBJ2-7, with 10 positions matching TRBD1. The CDR3 is 14 residues long. V shed 4 bases, J shed 2 bases, and the junction held 5 bases outside the gene matches. CDR1 is SQVTM, CDR2 ANQGSEA, per germline. The CDR3 DNA follows: TGCAGCGTTGCCGGGACAGGGGACACCTACGAGCAGTACTTC. Protein sequence: CSVAGTGDTYEQYF.

This clonotype was seen a handful of times. The chain carries TRBV21-1 and TRBJ2-7. TRBV21-1 is described as a pseudogene. This CDR3 has 14 residues. This CDR3 reads CASSKVAAYYEQYV. In DNA form, the CDR3 reads TGTGCCAGCAGCAAAGTAGCAGCCTACTACGAGCAGTACGTC.

The gene calls are TRBV20-1 and TRBJ1-2, with D tentatively TRBD1 (6 bases). V was pared by 4 bases and J by 0 bases, with 12 bases between. The V gene's germline CDR1 is DFQATT and CDR2 SNEGSKA (reference sequence). The CDR3 length is 14 residues. The CDR3 reads CSAIQGQANYGYTF. DNA of the CDR3: TGCAGTGCTATACAGGGCCAGGCTAACTATGGCTACACCTTC.

This clonotype was detected a few times. The chain employs TRBV20-1 and TRBJ2-1; a possible D gene is TRBD2 (5 bases). This CDR3 spans 12 amino acids. Looked up from germline, CDR1 is DFQATT and CDR2 is SNEGSKA (reference sequence). V lost 6 bases to trimming and J lost 5 bases, with 11 bases between them. The CDR3 DNA reads as TGCAGTGCCACTCAACTAGACAATGAGCAGTTCTTC. Translating gives CSATQLDNEQFF.

V is TRBV5-5 and J is TRBJ1-2; 8 bases agree with TRBD1. Germline V gene lookup returns CDR1 SGHKS and CDR2 YYEKEE (reference sequence). CDR3 length equals 15 residues. V dropped 4 bases and J dropped 2; count of bases not matched to a gene: 7. The CDR3 DNA reads TGTGCCAGCAGCGCTGGGACAGGAGCGAACTATGGCTACACCTTC. Translating gives CASSAGTGANYGYTF.

This clonotype was counted a few times. V usage is TRBV11-3 and J usage is TRBJ2-1, with a weak D call TRBD1 (5 bases). The CDR3 runs 15 residues. Trimming cost V 0 bases and J 0 bases, with 6 bases left between them. Germline V CDR1 and CDR2: SGHNT, YENEEA. The CDR3 here is CASSLDDSSYNEQFF. Written as DNA, the CDR3 is TGTGCCAGCAGCTTAGATGACAGCTCCTACAATGAGCAGTTCTTC.

J is TRBJ2-2 and V is TRBV5-6; 15 bases match TRBD2. The CDR3 is 18 amino acids. V lost 3 bases to trimming and J lost 2 bases; unmatched junction nucleotides: 5. Germline CDR1 and CDR2: SGHDT and YYEEEE. CDR3 bases: TGTGCCAGCAGCTGGGGACTAGCGGGGGGTTCCAACACCGGGGAGCTGTTTTTT. Protein sequence: CASSWGLAGGSNTGELFF.

This clonotype was counted between two and nine times. The chain carries TRBV7-8 and TRBJ2-5; TRBD2 agrees at 8 bases. V was clipped by 6 bases and J by 1 base; unmatched bases: 13. The germline V gene has CDR1 SGHVS and CDR2 FQNEAQ. The CDR3 has 17 residues. CDR3 protein: CASSHGGTLAGQETQYF. The CDR3 nucleotides read TGTGCCAGCAGTCATGGGGGGACCCTAGCGGGCCAAGAGACCCAGTACTTC.

The chain has TRBV12-3 or TRBV12-4 and TRBJ2-2, with a tentative D call TRBD2 (6 bases). CDR3 length equals 14 residues. Trimming removed 2 bases at V and 7 bases at J, with 11 bases between. CDR3 in amino acids: CASSLPGGNGELFF. CDR3 nucleotide sequence: TGTGCCAGCAGTTTACCTGGGGGGAACGGGGAGCTGTTTTTT.

This rearrangement joins TRBV3-1 to TRBJ2-3; TRBD1 is a possible D gene (5 bases). Germline CDR1 LGHDT, CDR2 YNNKEL (reference sequence). The CDR3 length is 15 residues. Trimming took 5 bases from V and 2 from J, leaving 14 bases between them. The CDR3 reads CASSFQGWDTDTQYF. The CDR3 DNA reads as TGTGCCAGCAGCTTTCAGGGATGGGACACAGATACGCAGTATTTT.

This rearrangement joins TRBV7-2 to TRBJ2-2, with TRBD2 matching 8 bases. This CDR3 region has 15 residues. V shed 6 bases, J shed 6 bases, and the junction held 9 bases outside the gene matches. CDR1 and CDR2 from the germline V gene are SGHTA and FQGNSA. The CDR3 reads CASSNGTSGSGELFF. The CDR3 nucleotides read TGTGCCAGCAGTAACGGGACTAGTGGATCCGGGGAGCTGTTTTTT.

CDR3 protein: CSVVGQDTTYNEQFF. The CDR3 DNA follows: TGCAGCGTTGTTGGTCAGGATACAACCTACAATGAGCAGTTCTTC. The chain links TRBV29-1 to TRBJ2-1; no clear D. The CDR3 has 15 residues. Per the germline V gene, CDR1 is SQVTM and CDR2 is ANQGSEA. The V gene lost 4 bases and the J gene lost 2 bases, with 15 bases spanning the gap.

This clonotype was detected a few times. J is TRBJ2-7 and V is TRBV2; D remains ambiguous. The CDR3 has 12 residues. Trimming shortened V by 7 bases and J by 2 bases, and 9 bases separated the two germline ends. Germline assignment: CDR1 SNHLY and CDR2 FYNNEI. The CDR3 nucleotides read TGTGCCAGCAAGGATCTAGCCTACGAGCAGTACTTC. Translated, it gives CASKDLAYEQYF.

CDR3 sequence (DNA): TGCGCCAGCAGCTTGGAATCCTCCCCACAGGACAGGGGATACGACAAAAACATTCAGTACTTC. Translation: CASSLESSPQDRGYDKNIQYF. The chain is built from TRBV5-1 and TRBJ2-4, with TRBD1 matching 9 bases. The CDR3 runs to 21 residues. The V gene's germline CDR1 is SGHRS and CDR2 YFSETQ. V was clipped by 0 bases and J by 3 bases; unmatched bases: 19. The complete variable domain, with remaining parts taken from reference TRBV5-1 and TRBJ2-4, reads KAGVTQTPRYLIKTRGQQVTLSCSPISGHRSVSWYQQTPGQGLQFLFEYFSETQRNKGNFPGRFSGRQFSNSRSEMNVSTLELGDSALYLCASSLESSPQDRGYDKNIQYFGAGTRLSVL.

The genes are TRBV12-3 or TRBV12-4 and TRBJ2-3, with D possibly TRBD2 on 6 matching bases. The CDR3 is 16 residues long. Trimming cost V 6 bases and J 0 bases, with 16 bases left between them. CDR3 nucleotide sequence: TGTGCCAGCAGGGGGGGTTGGGCGGGGAGCACAGATACGCAGTATTTT. This encodes CASRGGWAGSTDTQYF.

V usage is TRBV12-5 and J usage is TRBJ1-1; maybe TRBD1 (5 bases). The CDR3 is 12 amino acids. Trimming removed 8 bases from V and 3 bases from J, with 10 bases in between. The germline V gene has CDR1 LGHNT and CDR2 FRNRAP. CDR3 amino acids: CASSGQYTEAFF. In DNA form, the CDR3 reads TGTGCTAGTTCAGGGCAGTACACTGAAGCTTTCTTT. The full variable domain, in which reference TRBV12-5 and TRBJ1-1 provide the parts outside the CDR3, is DARVTQTPRHKVTEMGQEVTMRCQPILGHNTVFWYRQTMMQGLELLAYFRNRAPLDDSGMPKDRFSAEMPDATLATLKIQPSEPRDSAVYFCASSGQYTEAFFGQGTRLTVV.

This clonotype occurred a few times. The chain joins TRBV27 to TRBJ2-5; D gene unclear. Trimming cost V 2 bases and J 7 bases, with 11 bases left between them. The CDR3 extends over 13 amino acids. Germline CDR1 MNHEY, CDR2 SMNVEV (reference sequence). CDR3 sequence: CASSLGLLMTQYF. As DNA, the CDR3 is TGTGCCAGCAGTTTAGGGTTGTTGATGACCCAGTACTTC.

The sample holds a few counts of this clonotype. The V and J genes are TRBV20-1 and TRBJ1-6; D is possibly TRBD1 (5 bases). Per the germline V gene, CDR1 is DFQATT and CDR2 is SNEGSKA (reference sequence). V was pared by 6 bases and J by 14 bases, with 20 bases between. The CDR3 runs to 13 residues. CDR3 bases: TGCAGTGCCGGGACGGTGGGACCTGTAGCCCTCCACTTT. Translating gives CSAGTVGPVALHF.

Ten or more counts support this clonotype. V usage is TRBV5-1 and J usage is TRBJ1-4; D unclear. The CDR3 is made up of 11 amino acids. Germline CDR1 and CDR2: SGHRS and YFSETQ. Trimming left V 4 bases short and J 14 bases short, with 12 bases between. In nucleotides, the CDR3 is TGCGCCAGCAGCGGACCGGGCGGTCTGTTTTTT. Its protein product is CASSGPGGLFF. The entire variable domain, with the rest obtained from reference TRBV5-1 and TRBJ1-4, is as follows: KAGVTQTPRYLIKTRGQQVTLSCSPISGHRSVSWYQQTPGQGLQFLFEYFSETQRNKGNFPGRFSGRQFSNSRSEMNVSTLELGDSALYLCASSGPGGLFFGSGTQLSVL.

This clonotype turned up a few times. The J gene is TRBJ2-1, the V gene TRBV7-6; TRBD2 matches 8 bases. The ends lost 4 bases at V and 5 bases at J; junction bases unmatched: 13. Germline V gene sequence: CDR1 SGHVS, CDR2 FNYEAQ. The CDR3 spans 17 residues. The CDR3 nucleotides are TGTGCCAGCAGCTCCCCCTGGACCAGCGGGGGTAACAATGAGCAGTTCTTC. This sequence encodes CASSSPWTSGGNNEQFF.

The gene calls are TRBV12-3 or TRBV12-4 and TRBJ1-6, with 7 bases fitting TRBD1. This CDR3 contains 12 residues. Trimming took 7 bases from V and 13 from J; bases not matched to a gene: 7. The CDR3 loop reads CASNNRGSPLHF. The CDR3 nucleotides read TGTGCCAGCAATAACAGGGGTTCTCCCCTCCACTTT.